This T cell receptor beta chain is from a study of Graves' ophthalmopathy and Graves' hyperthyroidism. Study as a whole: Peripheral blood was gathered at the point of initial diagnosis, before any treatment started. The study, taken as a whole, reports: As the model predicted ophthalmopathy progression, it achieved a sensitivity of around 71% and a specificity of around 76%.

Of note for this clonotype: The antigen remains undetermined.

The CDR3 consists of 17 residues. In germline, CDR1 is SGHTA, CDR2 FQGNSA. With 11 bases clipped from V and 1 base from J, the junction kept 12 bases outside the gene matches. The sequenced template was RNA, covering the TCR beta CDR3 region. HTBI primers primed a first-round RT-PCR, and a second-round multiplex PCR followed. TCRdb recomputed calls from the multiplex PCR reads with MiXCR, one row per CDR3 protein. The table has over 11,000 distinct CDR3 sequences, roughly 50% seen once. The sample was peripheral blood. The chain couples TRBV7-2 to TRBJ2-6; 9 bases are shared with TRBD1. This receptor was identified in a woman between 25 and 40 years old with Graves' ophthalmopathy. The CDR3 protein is CASTGTGFLSGANVLTF. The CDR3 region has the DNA TGTGCCTCGACCGGGACAGGGTTTTTGTCTGGGGCCAACGTCCTGACTTTC.